The following is a T cell receptor beta chain sequence with its context. This entry is derived from a study of shared clonotypes between healthy human individuals. The method was immunoSEQ multiplex PCR; TCRdb's version includes in-frame clones alone and lacks a portion of them. The sample contains approximately 120,000 clones, roughly two thirds of which appear only once. Sequencing was performed on memory CD8+ T cells sorted from blood. Subset given: CD45RO+ cells pooled with CCR7-negative TemRA cells. This TCR was sampled from a woman in her 30s in good health.

The CDR3 protein is CASIPQGSTNYGYTF. DNA for the CDR3: TGTGCCAGCATTCCCCAAGGATCCACTAACTATGGCTACACCTTC. V gene TRBV28 combines with J gene TRBJ1-2; D is unresolved. The CDR3 sequence is 15 residues long. Looked up from germline, CDR1 is MDHEN and CDR2 is SYDVKM. Trimming shortened V by 7 bases and J by 0 bases, and 15 bases separated the two germline ends.